A selection of T cell receptor beta chains follows, all from one sample in a study of identical twins. MiXCR, applied by TCRdb to the 5' RACE reads, yields one record per CDR3 protein. The data show 690,000 or so distinct CDR3 sequences, around 5.7% seen once. The specimen was naive T cells sorted from blood. The receptors were sampled from a man aged 18 to 29 in good health. Both conserved end residues are part of each CDR3.

V gene: TRBV23-1
J gene: TRBJ2-7
CDR3 protein: CASSRGTETYERYF

V gene: TRBV28
J gene: TRBJ2-5
CDR3 protein: CASSLWVRYRLETQYF

V gene: TRBV2
J gene: TRBJ2-1
CDR3 protein: CASRGGQGFYNEQFF

V gene: TRBV18
J gene: TRBJ1-5
CDR3 protein: CASSDQGANGQPQHF

V gene: TRBV6-1
J gene: TRBJ2-2
CDR3 protein: CASSPPSGGGELFF

V gene: TRBV6-1
J gene: TRBJ2-7
CDR3 protein: CASRSGTGLYEQYF

V gene: TRBV5-1
J gene: TRBJ1-1
CDR3 protein: CATREFENTEAFF

V gene: TRBV28
J gene: TRBJ2-4
CDR3 protein: CASSLQGEAKNIQYF

V gene: TRBV6-1
J gene: TRBJ2-1
CDR3 protein: CASSQTGEMSLNEQFF

V gene: TRBV5-5
J gene: TRBJ2-1
CDR3 protein: CASGGRDPEQFF

V gene: TRBV10-3
J gene: TRBJ1-3
CDR3 protein: CAITEGQGHSGNTIYF

V gene: TRBV20-1
J gene: TRBJ2-3
CDR3 protein: CSARDLYRGRTDTQYF

V gene: TRBV7-9
J gene: TRBJ2-1
CDR3 protein: CASSTLAGYNEQFF

V gene: TRBV10-3
J gene: TRBJ1-6
CDR3 protein: CAISATDSPLHF

V gene: TRBV10-3
J gene: TRBJ1-1
CDR3 protein: CAAGGTGHGAAEAFF

V gene: TRBV6-1
J gene: TRBJ1-5
CDR3 protein: CASSPGQRPNQPQHF

V gene: TRBV3-1
J gene: TRBJ1-1
CDR3 protein: CASSQAGNTEAFF

V gene: TRBV5-1
J gene: TRBJ1-2
CDR3 protein: CASSLLGDRDDYGYTF

V gene: TRBV12-3/TRBV12-4
J gene: TRBJ2-5
CDR3 protein: CASSRAGGSRETQYF

V gene: TRBV29-1
J gene: TRBJ2-7
CDR3 protein: CSGGGRLTYEQYF

V gene: TRBV25-1
J gene: TRBJ2-5
CDR3 protein: CASSVTGQGGTQYF

V gene: TRBV12-3/TRBV12-4
J gene: TRBJ1-2
CDR3 protein: CASSWDGNYGYTF

V gene: TRBV25-1
J gene: TRBJ1-2
CDR3 protein: CASSERGDRVNGYTF

V gene: TRBV7-9
J gene: TRBJ2-1
CDR3 protein: CASSLETGGPYNEQFF

V gene: TRBV5-1
J gene: TRBJ2-7
CDR3 protein: CASSNQGGKHEQYF

V gene: TRBV25-1
J gene: TRBJ2-1
CDR3 protein: CASSGPRTNYNEQFF

V gene: TRBV30
J gene: TRBJ2-1
CDR3 protein: CAWKVFGGRRDNEQFF

V gene: TRBV27
J gene: TRBJ2-1
CDR3 protein: CASSPSEFEANEQFF

V gene: TRBV10-3
J gene: TRBJ1-2
CDR3 protein: CAITQDRVYGYTF

V gene: TRBV10-3
J gene: TRBJ2-5
CDR3 protein: CAISESQGLVQETQYF

V gene: TRBV20-1
J gene: TRBJ1-6
CDR3 protein: CSAKESGASPLHF

V gene: TRBV12-3/TRBV12-4
J gene: TRBJ2-4
CDR3 protein: CASSSTVDRTKNIQYF

V gene: TRBV28
J gene: TRBJ2-1
CDR3 protein: CASSFGTGGQFF

V gene: TRBV29-1
J gene: TRBJ1-5
CDR3 protein: CSAGTGDQPQHF

V gene: TRBV11-2
J gene: TRBJ1-1
CDR3 protein: CASSLVMENTEAFF

V gene: TRBV3-1
J gene: TRBJ2-1
CDR3 protein: CASSQDGASGSSYNEQFF

V gene: TRBV7-2
J gene: TRBJ2-7
CDR3 protein: CASSLGTHEQYF

V gene: TRBV20-1
J gene: TRBJ2-3
CDR3 protein: CSALNSDTQYF

V gene: TRBV7-8
J gene: TRBJ2-1
CDR3 protein: CASSFLDRGRWNEQFF

V gene: TRBV28
J gene: TRBJ2-2
CDR3 protein: CASSLPRGRTTGELFF

V gene: TRBV7-2
J gene: TRBJ2-3
CDR3 protein: CASSNSGKGQYF